These 25 T cell receptor beta chains share one sample of origin, sequenced in a study of blood T cells in healthy people across ages. Using a J-beta primer mix together with a sample-barcoded 5' primer, a second PCR was run for roughly 6 to 12 cycles. TCRdb itself ran the 5' RACE reads through MiXCR, one entry per CDR3 protein. The table has hundreds of thousands of distinct CDR3 sequences, around a quarter seen once. The data also belong to a second study, concerning T cells of mothers and their children.

Sample: blood. Receptors were obtained from a boy younger than 18 in good health.

The rearrangement links TRBV20-1 to TRBJ2-3; D is uncertain. The CDR3 spans 10 residues. CDR1 is DFQATT and CDR2 is SNEGSKA in the germline V gene (reference sequence). V lost 6 bases and J lost 6, with 7 bases in between. CDR3: CSAERDTQYF. CDR3 nucleotides: TGCAGTGCGGAAAGGGATACGCAGTATTTT.

V is TRBV20-1 and J is TRBJ1-3; D ambiguous. V lost 7 bases and J 2 bases, leaving 12 bases between the germline ends. The CDR3 length is 13 residues. The germline CDR1 and CDR2 sequences are DFQATT and SNEGSKA (reference sequence). For the CDR3, the DNA is TGCAGTGTTCAGCTTGCAACTGGAAACACCATATATTTT. Translating it yields CSVQLATGNTIYF.

Turning to this clonotype: The junction does not match germline at one end; this may be a read error. V and J are TRBV3-1 and TRBJ2-4, with D possibly being TRBD1 (6 bases). CDR3 size: 14 residues. Germline CDR1 LGHDT, CDR2 YNNKEL (reference sequence). The CDR3 nucleotides read TGTGCCGGCAGCCCACAGGGTCAACGAAACATTCAGTACTTC. This encodes CAGSPQGQRNIQYF.

The chain is built from TRBV6-4 and TRBJ1-1; 8 nucleotides agree with TRBD1. This CDR3 comprises 14 residues. The V segment lost 4 bases and the J segment 6 bases; nucleotides outside the gene matches: 7. Germline lookup yields CDR1 MRHNA and CDR2 SNTAGT. The CDR3 DNA reads as TGTGCCAGCAGTGTAGAGACAGGGGCTTCTGAAGCTTTCTTT. Translating it yields CASSVETGASEAFF.

In this sample, this clonotype turned up a few times. The chain employs TRBV20-1 and TRBJ2-1; the D is unclear. V was cut by 5 bases and J by 1 base, with 15 bases left in between. The CDR3 length is 15 residues. Germline CDR1 reads DFQATT; CDR2 reads SNEGSKA (reference sequence). CDR3 loop: CSAESLDWSYNEQFF. In DNA, the CDR3 is TGCAGTGCTGAGAGTCTAGATTGGTCCTACAATGAGCAGTTCTTC.

This clonotype was picked up a small number of times. One end of the junction varies from germline; a read error may be responsible. This sequence joins TRBV7-9 and TRBJ2-5; D gene ambiguous. The CDR3 is 15 residues long. Germline lookup yields CDR1 SEHNR and CDR2 FQNEAQ (reference sequence). This CDR3 reads CASSDVVGGGETQCF. The CDR3 DNA sequence: TGTGCCAGCAGCGATGTAGTGGGTGGTGGAGAGACCCAGTGCTTC. The variable domain in full, completed from reference TRBV7-9 and TRBJ2-5, reads DTGVSQNPRHKITKRGQNVTFRCDPISEHNRLYWYRQTLGQGPEFLTYFQNEAQLEKSRLLSDRFSAERPKGSFSTLEIQRTEQGDSAMYLCASSDVVGGGETQCFGPGTRLLVL.

This chain joins TRBV4-1 and TRBJ1-3; the D gene is possibly TRBD1 (5 bases). Germline lookup yields CDR1 MGHRA and CDR2 YSYEKL. Trimming cost V 1 base and J 3 bases, with 13 bases left between them. The length of the CDR3 is 16 residues. The CDR3 DNA is TGCGCCAGCAGCCAAGTTTCAGGGAGATATGGAAACACCATATATTTT. Residues: CASSQVSGRYGNTIYF.

The chain joins TRBV7-2 to TRBJ2-3; TRBD1 is a possible D gene (6 bases). Germline loops: CDR1 SGHTA, CDR2 FQGNSA. Trimming took off 1 base at V and 5 bases at J, with 13 bases between the two ends. This CDR3 spans 15 amino acids. DNA for the CDR3: TGTGCCAGCAGCTTAGTGGCAGGGGTGGAAGATACGCAGTATTTT. This translates into CASSLVAGVEDTQYF.

In this sample, this clonotype turned up a few times. The gene calls are TRBV12-3 or TRBV12-4 and TRBJ2-3; TRBD2 matches 12 bases. The CDR3 covers 15 residues. Trimming removed 5 bases from V and 5 bases from J; junction bases left unmatched: 5. The CDR3 DNA sequence: TGTGCCAGCAGTCCTAGCGGGGGGGCCCAAGATACGCAGTATTTT. Protein: CASSPSGGAQDTQYF.

The CDR3 sequence is CASSQDTNIQYF. As DNA, the CDR3 is TGTGCCAGCAGCCAAGACACAAACATTCAGTACTTC. V is TRBV4-2 and J is TRBJ2-4; D ambiguous. This CDR3 comprises 12 residues. Germline CDR1 LGHNA, CDR2 YNFKEQ. Deletions cut 0 bases from V and 6 bases from J, with 3 bases between.

Only a few counts were recorded for this clonotype. This rearrangement joins TRBV19 to TRBJ1-6; D gene uncertain. V lost 3 bases to trimming and J lost 12 bases, with 15 bases between them. CDR3 length: 14 amino acids. In germline, CDR1 is LNHDA, CDR2 SQIVND (reference sequence). The CDR3 sequence is CASSIIIQRQPLHF. The CDR3 DNA follows: TGTGCCAGTAGTATTATTATCCAGCGCCAACCCCTCCACTTT.

In this sample, this clonotype turned up many times. The chain employs TRBV4-2 and TRBJ2-7, with TRBD2 as a possible D gene (6 bases). This CDR3 contains 14 residues. V lost 1 base and J lost 4, with 11 bases in between. Germline CDR1 reads LGHNA; CDR2 reads YNFKEQ. The CDR3 DNA is TGTGCCAGCAGCCAAGCCGCGGGGCGATACGAGCAGTACTTC. Its translation: CASSQAAGRYEQYF.

The rearrangement uses TRBV5-1 and TRBJ1-6; the D is unclear. The CDR3 sequence is 15 residues long. V gave up 0 bases and J gave up 8 bases, with 12 bases separating them. The germline V gene has CDR1 SGHRS and CDR2 YFSETQ. CDR3 sequence: CASSLALRKYSPLHF. The CDR3 nucleotides read TGCGCCAGCAGCTTGGCCCTACGGAAGTATTCACCCCTCCACTTT.

J is TRBJ2-5 and V is TRBV20-1; TRBD2 aligns across 12 bases. The last part of the DNA fits TRBJ2-7 better; the J call may be wrong. CDR3 size: 15 residues. Germline V lookup: CDR1 DFQATT, CDR2 SNEGSKA (reference sequence). CDR3 bases: TGCAGTGCGCAAACTAGCGGGAGGACTCCCTACGAGCAGTACTTC. It codes for CSAQTSGRTPYEQYF.

This clonotype was observed a few times. V and J are TRBV24-1 and TRBJ1-2; the match to TRBD1 covers 9 bases. V shed 3 bases, J shed 3 bases, and the junction held 10 bases outside the gene matches. The CDR3 consists of 17 residues. Germline lookup yields CDR1 KGHDR and CDR2 SFDVKD. CDR3 protein: CATSDPKQGALDYGYTF. CDR3 nucleotides: TGTGCCACCAGTGATCCGAAACAGGGGGCTTTGGACTATGGCTACACCTTC.

V usage is TRBV14 and J usage is TRBJ2-7; 8 bases line up with TRBD1. The J segment lost 4 bases and the V segment lost 3 bases, leaving 2 bases of the junction unmatched. Germline CDR1 SGHDN, CDR2 FVKESK. This CDR3 is built from 13 residues. In DNA, the CDR3 is TGTGCCAGCAGCCACAGGGGGCGTTACGAGCAGTACTTC. Its protein product is CASSHRGRYEQYF.

V and J are TRBV5-1 and TRBJ2-2; TRBD1 matches 9 bases. Germline V gene data show CDR1 as SGHRS and CDR2 as YFSETQ. V was clipped by 4 bases and J by 4 bases; unmatched bases: 14. This CDR3 is built from 18 residues. The chain's CDR3 is CASSPTHLGQGITGELFF. The CDR3 nucleotides read TGCGCCAGCAGCCCGACACATCTGGGACAGGGTATCACCGGGGAGCTGTTTTTT.

The chain joins TRBV28 to TRBJ2-5; no definite D call. The end of the DNA fits TRBJ2-1 better, so the J call may be wrong. CDR1 and CDR2 from the germline V gene are MDHEN and SYDVKM. The CDR3 is 14 amino acids. The CDR3 here is CASSPDDPLNEQFF. CDR3 nucleotides: TGTGCCAGCAGTCCGGACGACCCCCTCAATGAGCAGTTCTTC.

This clonotype has a handful of counts. This chain joins TRBV7-3 and TRBJ2-1; D is perhaps TRBD1 (5 bases). CDR3 size: 17 residues. CDR1 and CDR2 from the germline V gene are SGHTA and FQGTGA. V was shortened by 0 bases and J by 0 bases, with 12 bases between the two germline ends. In nucleotides, the CDR3 is TGTGCCAGCAGCTTAACAGGGGTCCATAGCTCCTACAATGAGCAGTTCTTC. Protein sequence: CASSLTGVHSSYNEQFF.

This clonotype was counted between two and nine times. V gene TRBV27 combines with J gene TRBJ2-7, with TRBD2 matching over 10 bases. Looked up from germline, CDR1 is MNHEY and CDR2 is SMNVEV (reference sequence). After removal of 6 bases from V and 0 bases from J, the junction contained 5 bases not matched to a gene. This CDR3 has 15 residues. This CDR3 reads CASSLIAGGSYEQYF. The DNA for the CDR3 is TGTGCCAGCAGCCTAATAGCGGGAGGCTCCTACGAGCAGTACTTC.

This clonotype was detected a few times. The chain uses TRBV4-2 and TRBJ2-5; D gene unclear. The last part of the DNA fits TRBJ2-7 better; the J call may be wrong. This CDR3 spans 12 amino acids. Germline V lookup: CDR1 LGHNA, CDR2 YNFKEQ. This CDR3 is CASSQGSNEQYF. Written as DNA, the CDR3 is TGTGCCAGCAGCCAAGGGAGTAACGAGCAGTACTTC.

The rearrangement links TRBV20-1 to TRBJ2-5, with D unresolved. With the DNA end fitting TRBJ2-7 better, the J assignment may be wrong. Per the germline V gene, CDR1 is DFQATT and CDR2 is SNEGSKA (reference sequence). This CDR3 has 12 amino acids. CDR3 sequence (DNA): TGCAGTGCTAGGGACGGCTCCTACGAGCAGTACTTC. The encoded protein is CSARDGSYEQYF.

The rearrangement uses TRBV20-1 and TRBJ2-1; 7 bases match TRBD2. CDR3 length: 14 residues. The ends lost 0 bases at V and 4 bases at J; junction bases unmatched: 3. Per the germline V gene, CDR1 is DFQATT and CDR2 is SNEGSKA (reference sequence). The CDR3 coding sequence is TGCAGTGCTAGAGAGGGGGGGGTTTACAATGAGCAGTTCTTC. It encodes CSAREGGVYNEQFF.

The gene calls are TRBV6-5 and TRBJ1-4, with TRBD1 matching 8 bases. Per germline, CDR1 MNHEY and CDR2 SVGAGI. This CDR3 comprises 18 residues. Losses at the gene ends were 0 bases for V and 13 bases for J; bases not matched to a gene: 19. DNA for the CDR3: TGTGCCAGCAGTTACTCGATGGGGACAGGAGTCCGTCTGGGAGCACTGTTTTTT. Encoded protein: CASSYSMGTGVRLGALFF.

The gene calls are TRBV29-1 and TRBJ2-7; possibly TRBD1 for D (6 bases). V dropped 6 bases and J dropped 5 bases, with 11 bases sitting between them. Looked up from germline, CDR1 is SQVTM and CDR2 is ANQGSEA. The CDR3 has 11 amino acids. In DNA form, the CDR3 reads TGCAGCGTGGGGGCGGGTCACGAGCAGTACTTC. Translated, it gives CSVGAGHEQYF.